These 3 T cell receptor beta chains came from one sample sequenced in a study of early T cells in non-severe SARS-CoV-2 infection. Via MiXCR, TCRdb re-called the 5' RACE reads, giving one row per CDR3 protein. The data contain tens of thousands of distinct CDR3 sequences, more than 9% of them seen just once; the ten biggest clones take up around 3.8%. The sequencing sample was made of whole blood. These receptor sequences come from an adult who was a healthcare worker with PCR-confirmed SARS-CoV-2 infection or an uninfected control (not recorded which).

This clonotype appeared once. Written as DNA, the CDR3 is TGTGCCAGCAGCCTCCGGGGACAGGCTGCCCAAGAGACCCAGTACTTC. This sequence encodes CASSLRGQAAQETQYF. V and J are TRBV7-9 and TRBJ2-5; TRBD1 agrees at 8 bases. The V gene's germline CDR1 is SEHNR and CDR2 FQNEAQ (reference sequence). The CDR3 loop spans 16 amino acids. J was trimmed by 1 base and V by 5 bases; bases with no gene match: 9.

This clonotype was counted a single time. This may stem from a read error, because a much larger clone lies one nucleotide away. This chain connects TRBV7-2 to TRBJ2-5, with 8 bases lining up with TRBD2. This CDR3 has 15 residues. CDR1 and CDR2 (germline): SGHTA, FQGNSA. Here the CDR3 DNA reads TGTGTCAGCAGCTTAGCGGGGAGCGGGAGTAAGACCCAGTACTTC. Its translation: CVSSLAGSGSKTQYF.

The chain links TRBV18 to TRBJ1-1; D perhaps matches TRBD1 (6 bases). The CDR3 totals 17 residues. Germline CDR1 reads KGHSH; CDR2 reads LQKENI. Trimming took 2 bases from V and 1 from J, leaving 17 bases between them. The DNA of the CDR3 is TGTGCCAGCTCACCATCCCAGGGGAACAGGGCGAACACTGAAGCTTTCTTT. It codes for CASSPSQGNRANTEAFF.